Sequencing of this T cell receptor (beta chain) was carried out in a study of blood T cell repertoires in COVID-19. Overall study: The United States, Italy and Spain provided the acute and convalescent COVID-19 samples. Nucleic acid was either cDNA or gDNA, and it came from T cells, B-cell-depleted T cells, or PBMCs.

The CDR3 loop spans 14 amino acids. Trimming removed 0 bases from V and 6 bases from J, with 15 bases in between. CDR1 is GTSNPN, CDR2 SVGIG, per germline (reference sequence). As originally analysed: Amplification of reference gene primers provided the estimated nucleated cell counts. Some clones are missing from TCRdb's copy, which holds only in-frame ones; the method was immunoSEQ multiplex PCR. V, J and clone size derive from that table, while D and trimming were established from the DNA sequence. The sample yields 250,000 to 350,000 clones, 75% to 90% seen once. The TCR comes from a woman in her fifties or sixties who had recovered from COVID-19. This chain connects TRBV30 to TRBJ2-7, with a possible D match to TRBD2 (5 bases). Sequences were obtained from peripheral blood. CDR3 sequence: CAWSVRVRTGEQYF. For the CDR3, the DNA is TGTGCCTGGAGTGTGAGGGTCCGGACGGGCGAGCAGTACTTC.